The clone carrying this TCR beta chain was detected only a few times. The data belong to a study of T-cell memory formation after mild COVID-19. The CDR3 is made up of 16 amino acids. V was pared by 1 base and J by 3 bases, with 6 bases of the junction left unmatched. In germline, CDR1 is SEHNR, CDR2 FQNEAQ (reference sequence). TCRdb redid the calling of the 5' RACE reads with MiXCR, one entry per CDR3 protein. The sample contains hundreds of thousands of distinct CDR3 sequences, 8.2% of which appear only once. The material sequenced was PBMCs or a T cell subset sorted from them (not recorded which). The TCR originated in a man between 18 and 29 years old who had mild COVID-19 (a few samples of this study predate the infection). Cell type and time point are not known. The chain has TRBV7-9 and TRBJ2-3, with 8 positions matching TRBD2. CDR3 in DNA: TGTGCCAGCAGCTTAGGCCCGCGGGGGGCAACAGATACGCAGTATTTT. Translation gives CASSLGPRGATDTQYF.